One sample yielded the 26 T cell receptor beta chains listed below, sequenced in a study of T-cell reconstitution after alpha-beta-depleted transplantation in children. This sample's TCRbeta library carried unique molecular identifier barcodes. TCRdb ran MiXCR on the PCR reads and lists one entry per CDR3 protein. The sample includes some 500,000 distinct CDR3 sequences, over 25% of them seen just once. Sequences were derived from PBMCs from the stem cell graft donor, sampled from the stem cell graft. Source of these receptors: a human donor who donated a stem cell graft to a child with aplastic anemia.

This clonotype was seen more than once but under ten times. The J gene is TRBJ2-1, the V gene TRBV30, with D uncertain. V lost 1 base to trimming and J lost 2 bases, with 12 bases between them. Germline V gives CDR1 GTSNPN, CDR2 SVGIG (reference sequence). The CDR3 spans 15 residues. This CDR3 reads CAWSADSITYNEQFF. The CDR3 coding sequence is TGTGCCTGGAGTGCCGACTCGATTACCTACAATGAGCAGTTCTTC.

A few counts support this clonotype. This rearrangement joins TRBV6-5 to TRBJ2-1; TRBD2 matches at 13 bases. There are 11 residues in the CDR3. V gave up 8 bases and J gave up 15 bases; unmatched junction bases: 4. Germline CDR1 MNHEY, CDR2 SVGAGI. This chain's CDR3 is CASQTSGRLFF. For the CDR3, the DNA is TGTGCCAGCCAGACTAGCGGGAGGCTGTTCTTC.

The chain employs TRBV29-1 and TRBJ2-1; D possibly corresponds to TRBD1 (7 bases). The CDR3 spans 15 residues. V gave up 3 bases and J gave up 6 bases, with 18 bases separating them. Germline V gives CDR1 SQVTM, CDR2 ANQGSEA. The CDR3 DNA reads TGCAGCGTTGATGCCTCAGGGGGGCCCTTCAATGAGCAGTTCTTC. Translation: CSVDASGGPFNEQFF.

In its sample, this clonotype was seen a few times. This sequence joins TRBV2 and TRBJ2-5; D is possibly TRBD1 (5 bases). Germline V gene data show CDR1 as SNHLY and CDR2 as FYNNEI. The CDR3 has 14 amino acids. V gave up 5 bases and J gave up 3 bases, with 13 bases separating them. The CDR3 reads CASSPRQKEETQYF. The CDR3 nucleotides are TGTGCCAGCAGTCCAAGACAGAAAGAAGAGACCCAGTACTTC.

The V and J genes are TRBV29-1 and TRBJ1-1, with unresolved D. CDR3 length: 15 amino acids. Trimming cost V 4 bases and J 0 bases, with 15 bases left between them. Per the germline V gene, CDR1 is SQVTM and CDR2 is ANQGSEA. CDR3 nucleotide sequence: TGCAGCGTTGCCCGAGTCTCTGGGGTGAACACTGAAGCTTTCTTT. As protein: CSVARVSGVNTEAFF.

The chain uses TRBV6-2 or TRBV6-3 and TRBJ1-2; 11 nucleotides align to TRBD1. The CDR3 is made up of 16 amino acids. The V gene end was trimmed by 6 bases and the J gene end by 3 bases; junction bases not matched to a gene: 9. The germline CDR1 and CDR2 sequences are MNHEY and SVGEGT. Here the CDR3 DNA reads TGTGCCAGCAGCCACGCACCGGGACAGGGGGACTATGGCTACACCTTC. Translating gives CASSHAPGQGDYGYTF.

This clonotype appeared once. The rearrangement joins TRBV5-1 to TRBJ2-1; D is perhaps TRBD1 (6 bases). Looked up from germline, CDR1 is SGHRS and CDR2 is YFSETQ. This CDR3 contains 15 residues. V lost 7 bases, J lost 0 bases, and 14 bases lay in between. This CDR3 reads CASRRTASSYNEQFF. The CDR3 bases are TGCGCCAGCCGGCGGACAGCGAGCTCCTACAATGAGCAGTTCTTC.

This sequence joins TRBV9 and TRBJ2-5, with D tentatively TRBD1 (5 bases). Germline CDR1 reads SGDLS; CDR2 reads YYNGEE. The CDR3 is 16 amino acids. Trimming took 2 bases from V and 4 from J, leaving 18 bases between them. The CDR3 coding sequence is TGTGCCAGCAGCGTGTCAGGGTTGGCGTTCTTAGAGACCCAGTACTTC. This translates into CASSVSGLAFLETQYF.

V usage is TRBV28 and J usage is TRBJ2-7, with TRBD1 identical over 7 bases. Germline lookup yields CDR1 MDHEN and CDR2 SYDVKM. This CDR3 is 14 amino acids long. Losses at the gene ends were 0 bases for V and 2 bases for J; bases not matched to a gene: 1. The CDR3 coding sequence is TGTGCCAGCAGTTTATGGGACAGGACCTACGAGCAGTACTTC. It specifies CASSLWDRTYEQYF.

This chain joins TRBV3-1 and TRBJ2-5; 11 nucleotides agree with TRBD2. Per the germline V gene, CDR1 is LGHDT and CDR2 is YNNKEL (reference sequence). Trimming cost V 5 bases and J 5 bases; bases outside gene matches: 10. This CDR3 contains 16 residues. Here the CDR3 reads CASSSQLAGVGETQYF. The CDR3, as DNA: TGTGCCAGCAGCTCTCAACTAGCGGGAGTCGGGGAGACCCAGTACTTC.

The sample holds a few counts of this clonotype. The chain has TRBV11-2 and TRBJ1-5; D call uncertain. CDR3 length: 15 amino acids. V was trimmed by 1 base and J by 3 bases, leaving 10 bases between them. CDR1 and CDR2 from the germline V gene are SGHAT and FQNNGV. The CDR3, as DNA: TGTGCCAGCAGCTTAGCGGCCCAGTCCAATCAGCCCCAGCATTTT. Encoded protein: CASSLAAQSNQPQHF.

This clonotype was recorded at least ten times. The chain has TRBV9 and TRBJ2-1; the D call may be TRBD1 or TRBD2 (5 bases each). The CDR3 covers 15 residues. The V gene's germline CDR1 is SGDLS and CDR2 YYNGEE. V lost 2 bases, J lost 7 bases, and 16 bases lay in between. The CDR3 sequence is CASSVNPGTQNEQFF. CDR3 bases: TGTGCCAGCAGCGTTAATCCGGGGACCCAAAATGAGCAGTTCTTC.

This chain joins TRBV5-1 and TRBJ2-5, with 9 bases that match TRBD1. Germline values: CDR1 SGHRS, CDR2 YFSETQ. Trimming cost V 3 bases and J 4 bases; bases outside gene matches: 7. This CDR3 spans 15 amino acids. CDR3: CASSWTGDIGETQYF. The CDR3 DNA is TGCGCCAGCAGCTGGACAGGGGATATTGGAGAGACCCAGTACTTC.

CDR3 in DNA: TGTGCCAGCAGTTTAGAGGGGGCCAGTCAGCCCCAGCATTTT. As protein: CASSLEGASQPQHF. V gene TRBV6-5 combines with J gene TRBJ1-5; TRBD1 aligns across 7 bases. The ends lost 4 bases at V and 6 bases at J; junction bases unmatched: 6. The CDR3 runs 14 residues. Germline V gene data show CDR1 as MNHEY and CDR2 as SVGAGI.

This clonotype was seen a handful of times. The V call is TRBV10-3, the J call TRBJ2-7, with TRBD2 matching 11 bases. Germline trimming cut 3 bases from V and 2 bases from J; bases unmatched to any gene: 3. The CDR3 sequence is 15 residues long. CDR1 is ENHRY and CDR2 is SYGVKD in the germline V gene. The CDR3 bases are TGTGCCATCAGTGACCCGGGACTAGCGGCCTACGAGCAGTACTTC. This translates into CAISDPGLAAYEQYF.

Concerning this clonotype itself: A read error may explain this, as a much larger clone is one base away. The V and J genes are TRBV12-3 or TRBV12-4 and TRBJ1-3; D gene uncertain. The CDR3 is 11 residues long. CDR3 sequence (DNA): TGTGCCAGCAGTTTGGGGAACAACATATATTTT. Its protein product is CASSLGNNIYF.

This clonotype was counted only a few times. The gene calls are TRBV5-6 and TRBJ2-2, with D perhaps being TRBD1 or TRBD2 (6 bases each). This CDR3 comprises 12 residues. Germline CDR1 reads SGHDT; CDR2 reads YYEEEE. V lost 6 bases and J lost 6, with 9 bases in between. CDR3 DNA: TGTGCCAGCAACAGGGAGGCCGGGGAGCTGTTTTTT. Encoded protein: CASNREAGELFF. Based on the CDR3 plus reference TRBV5-6 and TRBJ2-2, the full variable domain is DAGVTQSPTHLIKTRGQQVTLRCSPKSGHDTVSWYQQALGQGPQFIFQYYEEEERQRGNFPDRFSGHQFPNYSSELNVNALLLGDSALYLCASNREAGELFFGEGSRLTVL.

In its sample, this clonotype was seen a few times. This chain links TRBV15 with TRBJ1-2, with TRBD1 matching over 8 bases. Trimming at V came to 0 bases and at J to 4 bases, leaving 7 bases not matched to a gene. This CDR3 comprises 16 residues. Germline lookup yields CDR1 LNHNV and CDR2 YYDKDF (reference sequence). The CDR3 protein is CATSRDGTGGVYGYTF. The CDR3 bases are TGTGCCACCAGCAGAGATGGTACAGGGGGGGTCTATGGCTACACCTTC.

The table lists this clonotype with a few counts. The rearrangement uses TRBV13 and TRBJ2-3, with 11 bases identical to TRBD2. J lost 2 bases, V lost 5 bases, and 9 bases had no gene match. The CDR3 consists of 17 residues. Germline V gene sequence: CDR1 PRHDT, CDR2 FYEKMQ (reference sequence). CDR3: CASSHGLAGGPTDTQYF. CDR3 in DNA: TGTGCCAGCAGCCACGGGCTAGCGGGAGGTCCCACAGATACGCAGTATTTT. Together with reference TRBV13 and TRBJ2-3, the CDR3 gives the full variable domain: AAGVIQSPRHLIKEKRETATLKCYPIPRHDTVYWYQQGPGQDPQFLISFYEKMQSDKGSIPDRFSAQQFSDYHSELNMSSLELGDSALYFCASSHGLAGGPTDTQYFGPGTRLTVL.

This chain's CDR3 is CAWRIGSTDTQYF. In DNA, the CDR3 is TGTGCCTGGAGGATAGGGAGCACAGATACGCAGTATTTT. V is TRBV30 and J is TRBJ2-3; no clear D gene. CDR3 size: 13 residues. V was clipped by 3 bases and J by 0 bases, with 7 bases between them. Germline CDR1 GTSNPN, CDR2 SVGIG (reference sequence).

This chain uses TRBV5-6 with TRBJ2-7, with TRBD1 matching over 10 bases. Trimming cost V 4 bases and J 2 bases; bases outside gene matches: 12. CDR3 length equals 17 residues. Germline CDR1 is SGHDT and CDR2 is YYEEEE. This chain's CDR3 is CASSTPGQGVSAYEQYF. The CDR3 nucleotides are TGTGCCAGCAGCACCCCTGGACAGGGGGTCAGCGCCTACGAGCAGTACTTC.

This rearrangement joins TRBV7-9 to TRBJ1-1, with D uncertain. The CDR3 is 13 amino acids. The V and J ends lost 4 bases and 10 bases respectively, with 16 bases between them. Germline CDR1 reads SEHNR; CDR2 reads FQNEAQ (reference sequence). CDR3 nucleotide sequence: TGTGCCAGCAGCTCCAGCCTCGAGGTTGCAGCTTTCTTT. Its protein is CASSSSLEVAAFF.

The chain's CDR3 is CAKTPGPRRGYTF. The CDR3 nucleotides read TGTGCCAAAACACCGGGACCCAGACGGGGCTACACCTTC. The rearrangement joins TRBV12-3 or TRBV12-4 to TRBJ1-2, with a tentative D call TRBD1 (5 bases). Trimming cost V 10 bases and J 8 bases, with 20 bases left between them. The CDR3 is made up of 13 amino acids.

This clonotype appeared a few times. The J gene is TRBJ1-5, the V gene TRBV15; 7 bases map to TRBD1. The CDR3 is made up of 17 amino acids. Trimming removed 9 bases from V and 3 bases from J; junction bases left unmatched: 17. Germline V gene lookup returns CDR1 LNHNV and CDR2 YYDKDF (reference sequence). The CDR3 loop reads CATRQRGDRVDNQPQHF. DNA of the CDR3: TGTGCCACGAGACAGCGGGGCGACAGGGTGGACAATCAGCCCCAGCATTTT.

In this sample, this clonotype turned up a few times. This chain joins TRBV12-3 or TRBV12-4 and TRBJ2-1; 11 nucleotides align to TRBD1. This CDR3 contains 14 residues. J was trimmed by 8 bases and V by 2 bases; bases with no gene match: 2. The chain's CDR3 is CASSLRDRGDEQFF. The CDR3 DNA reads as TGTGCCAGCAGTTTAAGGGACAGGGGGGATGAGCAGTTCTTC.

This clonotype was recorded only once. The chain recombines TRBV19 with TRBJ2-7; 9 bases align to TRBD2. Germline V gene lookup returns CDR1 LNHDA and CDR2 SQIVND (reference sequence). The CDR3 is made up of 13 amino acids. With V trimmed by 3 bases and J by 7 bases, 4 bases remained unmatched. The chain's CDR3 is CASSMASGTEQYV. The CDR3 DNA sequence: TGTGCCAGTAGTATGGCTAGCGGGACAGAGCAGTACGTC.